Described below is a single T cell receptor beta chain sequence and its context. Treatment noted: over 15 received Ad26.COV2.S at low or high dose, single or two shots; roughly five received placebo; per-sample allocation not given. Sampling was done on day 63 after the first vaccine or placebo injection. Donation was by an adult aged 18-55 years who was in Boston. These data are taken from a study of Ad26.COV2.S vaccination and SARS-CoV-2 variants. As for the study in general: Enrolled in COV1001, the donor was in the Ad26.COV2.S trial arm, which received the vaccine. The authors gave Ad26.COV2.S intramuscularly, either once or twice 56 days apart.

The V gene lost 0 bases and the J gene lost 0 bases, with 9 bases spanning the gap. Germline loops: CDR1 LGHNA, CDR2 YSLEER. The CDR3 covers 16 residues. Measured with immunoSEQ multiplex PCR; TCRdb has only the in-frame clones, and not every one. Seen here are 440,000 or so clones, about 89% observed once, and the top ten hold 1.7%. The sequence came from a person aged 18-60 years who received the Ad26.COV2.S COVID-19 vaccine or a placebo. The rearrangement links TRBV4-3 to TRBJ1-3; D ambiguous. Sequenced here: peripheral blood, sampled in a trial of Ad26.COV2.S vaccine versus placebo. CDR3 sequence (DNA): TGCGCCAGCAGCCAAGATCTGGGCCGCTCTGGAAACACCATATATTTT. Its protein product is CASSQDLGRSGNTIYF.